What follows are 11 T cell receptor beta chains derived from one specimen sequenced in a study of T cell changes during pregnancy in multiple sclerosis. The data were produced by immunoSEQ multiplex PCR, yet TCRdb's version contains in-frame clones alone and is incomplete. The sample lists about 24,000 clones, 88% occurring once. The sample consisted of CD4+ T cells from peripheral blood mononuclear cells, taken in the first trimester of pregnancy. These receptors were obtained from a female donor in good health, enrolled as a control in a pregnancy study.

CDR3 sequence (DNA): TGCGCCAGCAGCCAAGGGGACAGGACAATATCCTCCTACGAGCAGTACTTC. Encoded protein: CASSQGDRTISSYEQYF. The rearrangement uses TRBV4-1 and TRBJ2-7; 8 nucleotides line up with TRBD1. The CDR3 runs to 17 residues. With V trimmed by 1 base and J by 0 bases, 8 bases remained unmatched. Germline CDR1 MGHRA, CDR2 YSYEKL.

CDR3 loop: CASSVWAGRGYTF. The CDR3 coding sequence is TGTGCCAGCAGCGTATGGGCAGGGCGTGGCTACACCTTC. The gene calls are TRBV9 and TRBJ1-2; TRBD1 is a possible D gene (5 bases). Germline CDR1 and CDR2: SGDLS and YYNGEE. This CDR3 spans 13 amino acids. Trimming pared 1 base from V and 7 bases from J, leaving 11 bases between.

The chain combines TRBV5-1 with TRBJ2-7, with D perhaps TRBD1 (6 bases). Per the germline V gene, CDR1 is SGHRS and CDR2 is YFSETQ. The CDR3 covers 15 residues. V was pared by 5 bases and J by 1 base, with 16 bases between. This chain's CDR3 is CASSLGSGVSYEQYF. DNA for the CDR3: TGCGCCAGCAGTCTTGGATCAGGGGTTTCCTACGAGCAGTACTTC.

The chain carries TRBV29-1 and TRBJ2-7; TRBD2 matches at 11 bases. The germline V gene has CDR1 SQVTM and CDR2 ANQGSEA. The CDR3 contains 16 residues. The trim removed 6 bases at V and 1 base at J, leaving 11 bases unmatched. Written as DNA, the CDR3 is TGCAGCGTGGGGGGAATAGCGGGGGGGACTTCCTACGAGCAGTACTTC. Amino acid sequence: CSVGGIAGGTSYEQYF.

The DNA of the CDR3 is TGTGCCTGGGGGTCAGACTACCAAGAGACCCAGTACTTC. Residues: CAWGSDYQETQYF. The V gene is TRBV30, the J gene TRBJ2-5; D not certain. Deletions cut 5 bases from V and 0 bases from J, with 10 bases between. Per the germline V gene, CDR1 is GTSNPN and CDR2 is SVGIG (reference sequence). This CDR3 is built from 13 residues.

The J gene is TRBJ2-7, the V gene TRBV28, with a tentative D call TRBD2 (6 bases). Trimming took off 6 bases at V and 3 bases at J, with 9 bases between the two ends. CDR1 is MDHEN and CDR2 is SYDVKM in the germline V gene. CDR3 length: 12 residues. The CDR3 here is CASRTGDYEQYF. The CDR3 DNA reads as TGTGCCAGCAGAACGGGGGACTACGAGCAGTACTTC.

This chain's CDR3 is CASGGLEGPNEQFF. The CDR3 bases are TGTGCCAGCGGGGGACTAGAAGGACCCAATGAGCAGTTCTTC. The V call is TRBV6-5, the J call TRBJ2-1; 8 bases align to TRBD2. The CDR3 covers 14 residues. Per germline, CDR1 MNHEY and CDR2 SVGAGI. V dropped 8 bases and J dropped 6; count of bases not matched to a gene: 9.

The chain links TRBV9 to TRBJ2-7; TRBD2 matches 10 bases. In germline, CDR1 is SGDLS, CDR2 YYNGEE. Trimming took 4 bases from V and 3 from J; bases not matched to a gene: 7. CDR3 size: 15 residues. DNA for the CDR3: TGTGCCAGCAGCACGGGACTAGCGAGAAACTACGAGCAGTACTTC. Its protein product is CASSTGLARNYEQYF.

This sequence joins TRBV9 and TRBJ2-1; perhaps TRBD1 as D (5 bases). The CDR3 consists of 16 residues. The germline V gene has CDR1 SGDLS and CDR2 YYNGEE. Deletions cut 0 bases from V and 4 bases from J, with 14 bases between. Here the CDR3 reads CASSVGGRALYNEQFF. The DNA for the CDR3 is TGTGCCAGCAGCGTAGGGGGCAGGGCCTTGTACAATGAGCAGTTCTTC.

The rearrangement links TRBV29-1 to TRBJ2-7; D might be TRBD2 (6 bases). Germline CDR1 and CDR2: SQVTM and ANQGSEA. Trimming left V 4 bases short and J 4 bases short, with 17 bases between. The CDR3 sequence is 14 residues long. CDR3 protein: CSVVASGGIYEQYF. CDR3 bases: TGCAGCGTTGTAGCTTCTGGAGGGATATACGAGCAGTACTTC.

The chain has TRBV11-2 and TRBJ2-7, with 7 bases identical to TRBD1. This CDR3 region has 16 residues. V gave up 1 base and J gave up 2 bases; unmatched junction bases: 8. The germline gives CDR1 SGHAT, CDR2 FQNNGV. The CDR3 loop reads CASSLGRQGPPYEQYF. The CDR3 nucleotides are TGTGCCAGCAGCTTAGGCCGACAGGGCCCCCCCTACGAGCAGTACTTC.